One sample yielded the 31 T cell receptor beta chains listed below, sequenced in a study of T cells after yellow fever vaccination. A single record per CDR3 protein comes from TCRdb applying MiXCR to the 5' RACE reads. In the table there are almost 70,000 distinct CDR3 sequences, 4.5% to 7.5% of which are singletons. This specimen was CD4+ T cells sorted from PBMCs, taken more than 13 days after the first yellow fever vaccination. These receptors all stem from a man in his late teens or twenties who received the YFV17D yellow fever vaccine.

This sequence joins TRBV5-4 and TRBJ2-5; maybe TRBD1 (5 bases). Trimming removed 3 bases from V and 4 bases from J, with 16 bases in between. CDR3 length equals 15 residues. Germline assignment: CDR1 SGHNT and CDR2 YYREEE (reference sequence). The CDR3 DNA sequence: TGTGCCAGCAGCTCCCAGGGCCAGGAGCGAGAGACCCAGTACTTC. Its translation: CASSSQGQERETQYF.

This clonotype was seen at least ten times. The CDR3 is CASQQDGEVYEQYF. CDR3 nucleotide sequence: TGTGCCAGCCAACAGGACGGGGAAGTATACGAGCAGTACTTC. The chain uses TRBV2 and TRBJ2-7, with D perhaps matching TRBD1 or TRBD2 (5 bases each). V was trimmed by 8 bases and J by 4 bases, leaving 18 bases between them. This CDR3 has 14 amino acids. Germline V lookup: CDR1 SNHLY, CDR2 FYNNEI.

This clonotype was observed many times. This chain joins TRBV4-3 and TRBJ1-1; D is perhaps TRBD1 (5 bases). This CDR3 has 16 residues. Germline CDR1 and CDR2: LGHNA and YSLEER. Trimming stripped 1 base from V and 1 base from J, with 13 bases between. In nucleotides, the CDR3 is TGCGCCAGCAGCCAAGCCGGGGCGCTCTCGAACACTGAAGCTTTCTTT. This codes for CASSQAGALSNTEAFF.

Relative to its sample, this clonotype is medium-sized. The V gene is TRBV18, the J gene TRBJ2-1; 7 bases match TRBD1. The CDR3 covers 16 residues. Germline V CDR1 and CDR2: KGHSH, LQKENI. V was clipped by 0 bases and J by 3 bases; unmatched bases: 5. The CDR3 sequence is CASSPPGGSYYNEQFF. Written as DNA, the CDR3 is TGTGCCAGCTCACCACCAGGGGGCAGTTACTACAATGAGCAGTTCTTC.

This clonotype was found many times. The chain combines TRBV5-1 with TRBJ2-5; a weak D match, TRBD1 (5 bases). CDR1 SGHRS and CDR2 YFSETQ come from the germline V gene. V was cut by 4 bases and J by 1 base, with 14 bases left in between. The CDR3 is 15 amino acids. CDR3 sequence (DNA): TGCGCCAGCAGCCAGATGGGCAGGGCCCAAGAGACCCAGTACTTC. This gives the protein CASSQMGRAQETQYF. The full variable domain, rest sourced from reference TRBV5-1 and TRBJ2-5, is KAGVTQTPRYLIKTRGQQVTLSCSPISGHRSVSWYQQTPGQGLQFLFEYFSETQRNKGNFPGRFSGRQFSNSRSEMNVSTLELGDSALYLCASSQMGRAQETQYFGPGTRLLVL.

This clonotype was recorded at least ten times. The chain has TRBV27 and TRBJ2-1, with TRBD2 matching 9 bases. Germline CDR1 MNHEY, CDR2 SMNVEV (reference sequence). Trimming took 3 bases from V and 12 from J; bases not matched to a gene: 6. The CDR3 extends over 13 amino acids. The CDR3 here is CASSLAGGSGQFF. Here the CDR3 DNA reads TGTGCCAGCAGTTTGGCGGGGGGGAGCGGGCAGTTCTTC.

This clonotype was seen at least ten times. The chain joins TRBV5-4 to TRBJ2-7; D perhaps matches TRBD1 (5 bases). This CDR3 is built from 14 residues. The V and J ends lost 5 bases and 3 bases respectively, with 15 bases between them. Germline CDR1 is SGHNT and CDR2 is YYREEE (reference sequence). This chain's CDR3 is CASSEGALSYEQYF. In DNA form, the CDR3 reads TGTGCCAGCAGTGAAGGGGCCCTGAGCTACGAGCAGTACTTC. The complete variable domain, with remaining parts taken from reference TRBV5-4 and TRBJ2-7, reads ETGVTQSPTHLIKTRGQQVTLRCSSQSGHNTVSWYQQALGQGPQFIFQYYREEENGRGNFPPRFSGLQFPNYSSELNVNALELDDSALYLCASSEGALSYEQYFGPGTRLTVT.

This clonotype was seen many times. The chain recombines TRBV12-3 or TRBV12-4 with TRBJ2-2, with 11 positions matching TRBD2. The CDR3 contains 16 residues. J gave up 4 bases and V 8 bases, and 9 bases lay outside the gene matches. CDR3 coding DNA: TGTGCCAGCCGACTAGCGGGGACATCCCTCACCGGGGAGCTGTTTTTT. This encodes CASRLAGTSLTGELFF.

This clonotype showed up many times. The chain combines TRBV4-3 with TRBJ2-7; D remains ambiguous. The ends were cut back, 0 bases at V and 4 bases at J, with 13 bases in the middle. CDR3 length equals 15 residues. Germline V gene lookup returns CDR1 LGHNA and CDR2 YSLEER. CDR3 in DNA: TGCGCCAGCAGCCAAGATTATCGGACGGAGTACGAGCAGTACTTC. Its protein product is CASSQDYRTEYEQYF.

Ten or more counts support this clonotype. This chain joins TRBV6-5 and TRBJ2-7; perhaps TRBD2 as D (6 bases). CDR3 length equals 14 residues. The V gene's germline CDR1 is MNHEY and CDR2 SVGAGI. V dropped 4 bases and J dropped 5 bases, with 15 bases sitting between them. The CDR3 nucleotides read TGTGCCAGCAGTTCCCTCGGGGGACCCAACGAGCAGTACGTC. This translates into CASSSLGGPNEQYV.

Ten or more counts support this clonotype. CDR3 amino acids: CASIPPGSGTQYF. The CDR3 DNA reads as TGTGCCAGCATCCCCCCGGGCTCTGGGACCCAGTACTTC. The chain uses TRBV12-3 or TRBV12-4 and TRBJ2-5; D not resolved. Trimming took off 7 bases at V and 7 bases at J, with 16 bases between the two ends. This CDR3 region has 13 residues.

This clonotype was counted many times. The chain couples TRBV5-5 to TRBJ1-5; D unresolved. Germline CDR1 and CDR2: SGHKS and YYEKEE (reference sequence). This CDR3 comprises 16 residues. Trimming took 1 base from V and 7 from J, leaving 18 bases between them. The CDR3 sequence is CASSLIVAARGQPQHF. In DNA, the CDR3 is TGTGCCAGCAGCTTGATTGTGGCAGCTCGAGGGCAGCCCCAGCATTTT.

There are many counts of this clonotype. The chain recombines TRBV20-1 with TRBJ2-7, with 7 bases aligning to TRBD1. Germline loops: CDR1 DFQATT, CDR2 SNEGSKA (reference sequence). The CDR3 is 13 amino acids. Trimming at V came to 3 bases and at J to 2 bases, leaving 4 bases not matched to a gene. DNA of the CDR3: TGCAGTGCTAGTCAGGGGGTTACCTACGAGCAGTACTTC. Translated, it gives CSASQGVTYEQYF.

This sequence joins TRBV5-1 and TRBJ2-5, with 12 bases identical to TRBD2. The CDR3 covers 18 residues. J was trimmed by 4 bases and V by 0 bases; bases with no gene match: 10. Germline lookup yields CDR1 SGHRS and CDR2 YFSETQ. The CDR3 DNA reads TGCGCCAGCAGCTTGGACCTTCCGGCTAGCGGGGGGGGAGAGACCCAGTACTTC. Its protein product is CASSLDLPASGGGETQYF.

In its sample, this clonotype was seen many times. The chain joins TRBV14 to TRBJ2-2; D is unclear. The germline gives CDR1 SGHDN, CDR2 FVKESK. Trimming removed 0 bases from V and 1 base from J, with 9 bases in between. The CDR3 loop spans 16 amino acids. In DNA, the CDR3 is TGTGCCAGCAGCCAAGAACGGTGGGGGAACACCGGGGAGCTGTTTTTT. It encodes CASSQERWGNTGELFF.

This clonotype was observed at least ten times. The chain combines TRBV19 with TRBJ1-2, with a weak D call TRBD1 (5 bases). Between the trimmed V and J ends, which lost 4 bases and 8 bases, there was a span of 23 bases. From germline, CDR1 is LNHDA and CDR2 SQIVND (reference sequence). This CDR3 comprises 16 residues. The chain's CDR3 is CASSSGFRQLSGGYTF. CDR3 nucleotide sequence: TGTGCCAGTAGTAGCGGGTTTCGACAGTTATCAGGAGGCTACACCTTC.

In this sample, this clonotype turned up many times. The J gene is TRBJ2-3, the V gene TRBV5-6; tentative D call: TRBD2 (5 bases). V gave up 0 bases and J gave up 1 base, with 18 bases separating them. CDR1 SGHDT and CDR2 YYEEEE come from the germline V gene. The CDR3 consists of 18 residues. The DNA of the CDR3 is TGTGCCAGCAGCTTGGGTCCCCCCGAGGACTGGGGCACAGATACGCAGTATTTT. This translates into CASSLGPPEDWGTDTQYF.

This clonotype was detected ten times or more. This rearrangement joins TRBV4-3 to TRBJ2-3; D remains unclear. Germline CDR1 reads LGHNA; CDR2 reads YSLEER. The CDR3 runs to 18 residues. Trimming took off 0 bases at V and 5 bases at J, with 21 bases between the two ends. CDR3 coding DNA: TGCGCCAGCAGCCAAGACCCCCCGATCACGGGTGGGATAGATACGCAGTATTTT. Amino acid sequence: CASSQDPPITGGIDTQYF.

A word on this clonotype: A much larger clone is a single base away; this may be a read error. No conserved phenylalanine or tryptophan is present at the end of the CDR3, so a read error is the likely explanation. V gene TRBV20-1 combines with J gene TRBJ2-1, with 13 positions matching TRBD2. From germline, CDR1 is DFQATT and CDR2 SNEGSKA (reference sequence). The CDR3 contains 14 residues. The J segment lost 6 bases and the V segment lost 5 bases, leaving 4 bases of the junction unmatched. The CDR3 region has the DNA TGCAGTGCTCCGAGGACTAGCGGGGGCAATGAGCAGTTCTCC. Protein sequence: CSAPRTSGGNEQFS.

This clonotype was found many times. The J gene is TRBJ1-5, the V gene TRBV29-1; no clear D. This CDR3 has 15 amino acids. The ends were cut back, 4 bases at V and 2 bases at J, with 15 bases in the middle. Germline V gene data show CDR1 as SQVTM and CDR2 as ANQGSEA. The DNA for the CDR3 is TGCAGCGTTGCGGACGGTCTAATTGGCAATCAGCCCCAGCATTTT. As protein: CSVADGLIGNQPQHF. The entire variable domain, with the rest obtained from reference TRBV29-1 and TRBJ1-5, is as follows: SAVISQKPSRDICQRGTSLTIQCQVDSQVTMMFWYRQQPGQSLTLIATANQGSEATYESGFVIDKFPISRPNLTFSTLTVSNMSPEDSSIYLCSVADGLIGNQPQHFGDGTRLSIL.

Ten or more counts support this clonotype. The chain recombines TRBV12-3 or TRBV12-4 with TRBJ1-1; D is unresolved. Deletions cut 6 bases from V and 5 bases from J, with 16 bases between. The CDR3 sequence is 14 residues long. The CDR3 sequence: CASRTSMEGTEAFF. The CDR3 nucleotides are TGTGCCAGCAGGACTTCAATGGAAGGAACTGAAGCTTTCTTT.

Note on this clonotype: A clone one base away is much larger, so this may be a read error. The chain carries TRBV29-1 and TRBJ2-2; D remains ambiguous. The CDR3 runs 13 residues. Trimming left V 4 bases short and J 5 bases short, with 11 bases between. CDR1 is SQVTM, CDR2 ANQGSEA, per germline. In DNA, the CDR3 is TGCAGCGTTGTAGGGCCACTAACCGGGGAGCTGTTTTTT. Translating it yields CSVVGPLTGELFF.

This clonotype was seen at least ten times. The CDR3 loop reads CASSQGRLQETQYF. The CDR3 DNA is TGTGCCAGCAGCCAGGGACGGCTCCAAGAGACCCAGTACTTC. The V gene is TRBV4-2, the J gene TRBJ2-5, with D perhaps being TRBD1 or TRBD2 (5 bases each). Between the trimmed V and J ends, which lost 3 bases and 1 base, there was a span of 9 bases. The CDR3 totals 14 residues. Per the germline V gene, CDR1 is LGHNA and CDR2 is YNFKEQ.

This clonotype has a count of ten or more. The rearrangement uses TRBV29-1 and TRBJ1-1; D ambiguous. Deletions cut 7 bases from V and 5 bases from J, with 17 bases between. The length of the CDR3 is 13 residues. CDR1 and CDR2 (germline): SQVTM, ANQGSEA. The CDR3: CSGSDWGKTEAFF. The CDR3 DNA sequence: TGCAGCGGGTCCGACTGGGGAAAAACTGAAGCTTTCTTT.

This clonotype was counted ten times or more. The CDR3 protein is CASSSRQGINEQFF. DNA for the CDR3: TGTGCCAGCTCATCAAGACAGGGGATTAATGAGCAGTTCTTC. The chain couples TRBV18 to TRBJ2-1, with 8 bases lining up with TRBD1. V trimming: 5 bases; J trimming: 7 bases; junction bases outside the gene matches: 7. This CDR3 is built from 14 residues. Germline loops: CDR1 KGHSH, CDR2 LQKENI.

The table lists this clonotype with many counts. The chain uses TRBV5-1 and TRBJ2-7; no definite D call. CDR3 length: 17 amino acids. From germline, CDR1 is SGHRS and CDR2 YFSETQ. The V end lost 1 base, the J end lost 0 bases, and 17 bases lay between the germline ends. CDR3 loop: CASSLFVKVTVSYEQYV. The CDR3 region has the DNA TGCGCCAGCAGCTTGTTCGTCAAGGTGACGGTCTCCTACGAGCAGTACGTC.

This clonotype was seen ten or more times. The gene calls are TRBV6-5 and TRBJ1-1; D unclear. This CDR3 region has 13 residues. V lost 1 base to trimming and J lost 6 bases, with 9 bases between them. Germline V CDR1 and CDR2: MNHEY, SVGAGI. The CDR3 loop is CASSYFSSAEAFF. The CDR3 DNA sequence: TGTGCCAGCAGTTACTTTAGCAGTGCTGAAGCTTTCTTT.

At least ten counts were recorded for this clonotype. The chain recombines TRBV20-1 with TRBJ1-5; no clear D gene. This CDR3 is 14 amino acids long. Deletions cut 6 bases from V and 4 bases from J, with 16 bases between. CDR1 is DFQATT and CDR2 is SNEGSKA in the germline V gene (reference sequence). The CDR3 DNA reads TGCAGTGCCGTGGTTCCCCTTCAGAATCAGCCCCAGCATTTT. Translating it yields CSAVVPLQNQPQHF.

In this sample, this clonotype turned up many times. The rearrangement links TRBV5-1 to TRBJ2-4, with 11 bases fitting TRBD2. The germline gives CDR1 SGHRS, CDR2 YFSETQ. Trimming cost V 0 bases and J 4 bases; bases outside gene matches: 6. The CDR3 contains 17 residues. CDR3 sequence reads: CASSLAWASGGKNIQYF. CDR3 sequence (DNA): TGCGCCAGCAGCTTGGCCTGGGCTAGCGGGGGGAAAAACATTCAGTACTTC.

This clonotype has at least ten counts. The chain has TRBV15 and TRBJ2-5; D gene unclear. This CDR3 spans 12 amino acids. Between the trimmed V and J ends, which lost 5 bases and 5 bases, there was a span of 9 bases. Per the germline V gene, CDR1 is LNHNV and CDR2 is YYDKDF (reference sequence). The CDR3 sequence is CATSLGWETQYF. DNA of the CDR3: TGTGCCACCAGCCTAGGGTGGGAGACCCAGTACTTC.

This clonotype was seen many times. The chain carries TRBV6-1 and TRBJ1-1, with 7 bases matching TRBD1. CDR3 length equals 14 residues. Germline V gives CDR1 MNHNS, CDR2 SASEGT. Trimming at V came to 6 bases and at J to 3 bases, leaving 7 bases not matched to a gene. CDR3 DNA: TGTGCCAGCAGGGCCCCAGGGGGAGACACTGAAGCTTTCTTT. Its protein product is CASRAPGGDTEAFF.